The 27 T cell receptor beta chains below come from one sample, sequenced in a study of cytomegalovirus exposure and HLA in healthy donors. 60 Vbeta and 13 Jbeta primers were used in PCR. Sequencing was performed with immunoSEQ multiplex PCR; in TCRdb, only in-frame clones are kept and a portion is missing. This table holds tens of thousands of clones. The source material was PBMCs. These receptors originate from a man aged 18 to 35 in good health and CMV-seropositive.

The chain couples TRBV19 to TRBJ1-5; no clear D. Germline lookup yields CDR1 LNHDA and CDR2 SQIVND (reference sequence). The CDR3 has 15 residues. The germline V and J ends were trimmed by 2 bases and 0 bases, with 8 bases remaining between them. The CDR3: CASSIQVYSNQPQHF. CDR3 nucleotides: TGTGCCAGTAGTATACAGGTCTATAGCAATCAGCCCCAGCATTTT.

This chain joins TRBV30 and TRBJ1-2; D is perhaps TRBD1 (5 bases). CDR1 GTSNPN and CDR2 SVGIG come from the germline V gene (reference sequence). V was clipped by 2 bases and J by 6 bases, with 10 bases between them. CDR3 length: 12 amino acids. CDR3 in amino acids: CAWSRGGDGYTF. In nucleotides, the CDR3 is TGTGCCTGGAGTCGGGGGGGAGATGGCTACACCTTC.

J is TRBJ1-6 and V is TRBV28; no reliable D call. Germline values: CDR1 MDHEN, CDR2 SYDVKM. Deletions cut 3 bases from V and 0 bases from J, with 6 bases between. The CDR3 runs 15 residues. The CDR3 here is CASSLRSSYNSPLHF. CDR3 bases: TGTGCCAGCAGTTTGCGGAGCTCCTATAATTCACCCCTCCACTTT.

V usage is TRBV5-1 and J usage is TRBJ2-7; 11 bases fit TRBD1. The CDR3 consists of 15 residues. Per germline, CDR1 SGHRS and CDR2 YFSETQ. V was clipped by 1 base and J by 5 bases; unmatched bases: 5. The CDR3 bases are TGCGCCAGCAGCTTGCAACGGGACAGGGGGAACGAGCAGTACTTC. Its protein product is CASSLQRDRGNEQYF.

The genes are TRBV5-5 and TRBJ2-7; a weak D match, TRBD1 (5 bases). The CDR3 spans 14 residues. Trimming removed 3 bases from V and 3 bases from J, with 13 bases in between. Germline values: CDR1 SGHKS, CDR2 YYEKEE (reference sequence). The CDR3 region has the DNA TGTGCCAGCAGCTCCCAGACAGTGATCTACGAGCAGTACTTC. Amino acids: CASSSQTVIYEQYF. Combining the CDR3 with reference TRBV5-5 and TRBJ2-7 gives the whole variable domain DAGVTQSPTHLIKTRGQQVTLRCSPISGHKSVSWYQQVLGQGPQFIFQYYEKEERGRGNFPDRFSARQFPNYSSELNVNALLLGDSALYLCASSSQTVIYEQYFGPGTRLTVT.

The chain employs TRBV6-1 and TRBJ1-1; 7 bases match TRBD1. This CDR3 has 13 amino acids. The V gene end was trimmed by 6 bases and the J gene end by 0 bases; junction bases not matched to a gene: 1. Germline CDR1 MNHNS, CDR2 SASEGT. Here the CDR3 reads CASRGQMNTEAFF. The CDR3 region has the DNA TGTGCCAGCAGGGGACAGATGAACACTGAAGCTTTCTTT.

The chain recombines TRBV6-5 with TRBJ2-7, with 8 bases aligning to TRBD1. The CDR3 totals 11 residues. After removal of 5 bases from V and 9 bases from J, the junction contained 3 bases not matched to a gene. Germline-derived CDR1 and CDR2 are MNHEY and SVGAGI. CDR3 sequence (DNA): TGTGCCAGCAGTGCCACAGGGGGGCAGTACTTC. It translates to CASSATGGQYF.

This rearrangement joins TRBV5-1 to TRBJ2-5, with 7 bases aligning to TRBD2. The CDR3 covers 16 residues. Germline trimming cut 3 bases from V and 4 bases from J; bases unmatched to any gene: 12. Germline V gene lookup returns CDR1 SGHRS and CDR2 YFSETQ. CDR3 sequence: CASSSFRGSGRETQYF. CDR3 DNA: TGCGCCAGCAGCTCGTTTCGCGGGAGTGGGAGAGAGACCCAGTACTTC. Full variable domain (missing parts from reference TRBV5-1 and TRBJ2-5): KAGVTQTPRYLIKTRGQQVTLSCSPISGHRSVSWYQQTPGQGLQFLFEYFSETQRNKGNFPGRFSGRQFSNSRSEMNVSTLELGDSALYLCASSSFRGSGRETQYFGPGTRLLVL.

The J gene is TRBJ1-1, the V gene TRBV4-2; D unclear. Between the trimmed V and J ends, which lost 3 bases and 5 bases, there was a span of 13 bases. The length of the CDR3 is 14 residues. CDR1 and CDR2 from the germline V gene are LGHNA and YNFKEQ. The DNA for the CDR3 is TGTGCCAGCAGCCATGACCGATCGGGGACTGAAGCTTTCTTT. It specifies CASSHDRSGTEAFF.

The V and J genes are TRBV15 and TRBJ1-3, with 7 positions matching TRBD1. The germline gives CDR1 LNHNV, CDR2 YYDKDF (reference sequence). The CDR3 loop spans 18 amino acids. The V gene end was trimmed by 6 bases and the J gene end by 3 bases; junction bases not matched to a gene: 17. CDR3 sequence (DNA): TGTGCCACCAGTACCACTGAATGGGGGGCAGGGGGTGGAAACACCATATATTTT. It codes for CATSTTEWGAGGGNTIYF. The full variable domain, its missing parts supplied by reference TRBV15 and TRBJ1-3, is DAMVIQNPRYQVTQFGKPVTLSCSQTLNHNVMYWYQQKSSQAPKLLFHYYDKDFNNEADTPDNFQSRRPNTSFCFLDIRSPGLGDTAMYLCATSTTEWGAGGGNTIYFGEGSWLTVV.

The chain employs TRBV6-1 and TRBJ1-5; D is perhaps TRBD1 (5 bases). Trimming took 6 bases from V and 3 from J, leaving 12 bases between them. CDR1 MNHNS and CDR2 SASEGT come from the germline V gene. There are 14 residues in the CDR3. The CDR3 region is CASRGLAANQPQHF. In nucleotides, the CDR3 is TGTGCCAGCAGGGGACTGGCGGCCAATCAGCCCCAGCATTTT.

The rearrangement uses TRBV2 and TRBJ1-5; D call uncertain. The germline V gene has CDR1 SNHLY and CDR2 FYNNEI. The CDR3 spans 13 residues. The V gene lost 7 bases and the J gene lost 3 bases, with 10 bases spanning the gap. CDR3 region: CASTVILNQPQHF. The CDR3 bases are TGTGCCAGCACAGTAATCCTCAATCAGCCCCAGCATTTT.

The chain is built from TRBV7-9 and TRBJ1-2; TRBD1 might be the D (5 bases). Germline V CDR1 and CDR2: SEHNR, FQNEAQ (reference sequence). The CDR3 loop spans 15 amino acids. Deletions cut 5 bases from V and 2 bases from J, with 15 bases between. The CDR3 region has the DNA TGTGCCAGCAGCCTTTCCCGTCCAGGGAACTATGGCTACACCTTC. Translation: CASSLSRPGNYGYTF.

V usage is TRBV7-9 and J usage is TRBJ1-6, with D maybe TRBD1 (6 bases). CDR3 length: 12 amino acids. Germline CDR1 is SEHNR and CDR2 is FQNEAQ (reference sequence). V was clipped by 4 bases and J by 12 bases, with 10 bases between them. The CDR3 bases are TGTGCCAGCAGCTCGCAGGGGTTACCCCTCCACTTT. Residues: CASSSQGLPLHF.

The CDR3 sequence is CASSEWSTEAFF. The CDR3 bases are TGTGCCAGCAGTGAGTGGAGTACTGAAGCTTTCTTT. V usage is TRBV6-5 and J usage is TRBJ1-1; no clear D gene. The CDR3 runs to 12 residues. CDR1 is MNHEY and CDR2 is SVGAGI in the germline V gene. The V and J ends lost 5 bases and 5 bases respectively, with 9 bases between them.

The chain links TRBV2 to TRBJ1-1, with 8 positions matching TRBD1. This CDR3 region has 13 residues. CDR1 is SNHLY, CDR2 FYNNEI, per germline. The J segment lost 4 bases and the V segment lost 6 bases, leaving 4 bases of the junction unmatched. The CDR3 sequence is CASRRTGSTEAFF. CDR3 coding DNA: TGTGCCAGCAGGAGGACAGGGTCCACTGAAGCTTTCTTT. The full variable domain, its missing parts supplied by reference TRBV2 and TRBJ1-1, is EPEVTQTPSHQVTQMGQEVILRCVPISNHLYFYWYRQILGQKVEFLVSFYNNEISEKSEIFDDQFSVERPDGSNFTLKIRSTKLEDSAMYFCASRRTGSTEAFFGQGTRLTVV.

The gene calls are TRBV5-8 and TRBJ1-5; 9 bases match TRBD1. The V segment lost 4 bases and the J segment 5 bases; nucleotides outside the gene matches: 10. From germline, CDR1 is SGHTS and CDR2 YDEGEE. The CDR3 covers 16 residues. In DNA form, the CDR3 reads TGTGCCAGCAGCCCAAGAAGGACAGGGGCCTATCAGCCCCAGCATTTT. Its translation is CASSPRRTGAYQPQHF.

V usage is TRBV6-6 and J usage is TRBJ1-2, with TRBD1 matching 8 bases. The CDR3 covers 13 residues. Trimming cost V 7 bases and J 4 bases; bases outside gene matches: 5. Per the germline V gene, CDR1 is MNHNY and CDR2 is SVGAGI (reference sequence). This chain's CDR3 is CASNRQGPYGYTF. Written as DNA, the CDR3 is TGTGCCAGCAACCGACAGGGGCCCTATGGCTACACCTTC.

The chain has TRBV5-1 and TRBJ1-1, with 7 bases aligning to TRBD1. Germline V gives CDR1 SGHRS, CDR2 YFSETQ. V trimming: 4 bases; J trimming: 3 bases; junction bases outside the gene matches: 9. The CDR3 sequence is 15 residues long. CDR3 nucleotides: TGCGCCAGCAGCCCCATCAGGGGGATGGACACTGAAGCTTTCTTT. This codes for CASSPIRGMDTEAFF.

The CDR3 coding sequence is TGTGCCAGCAGCGGAGGGTCCGGAGGGACCCAGTACTTC. It specifies CASSGGSGGTQYF. This chain connects TRBV6-1 to TRBJ2-5, with D possibly matching TRBD2 (6 bases). V dropped 6 bases and J dropped 7 bases, with 15 bases sitting between them. Germline-derived CDR1 and CDR2 are MNHNS and SASEGT. This CDR3 has 13 amino acids.

The CDR3 loop is CASSLRGSSTDTQYF. Written as DNA, the CDR3 is TGTGCCAGCAGCTTACGGGGTTCTAGCACAGATACGCAGTATTTT. V is TRBV11-2 and J is TRBJ2-3; D may be TRBD2 (5 bases). V lost 2 bases and J lost 0, with 9 bases in between. This CDR3 is built from 15 residues. Germline V CDR1 and CDR2: SGHAT, FQNNGV. The variable domain in full, with the rest retrieved from reference TRBV11-2 and TRBJ2-3, is EAGVAQSPRYKIIEKRQSVAFWCNPISGHATLYWYQQILGQGPKLLIQFQNNGVVDDSQLPKDRFSAERLKGVDSTLKIQPAKLEDSAVYLCASSLRGSSTDTQYFGPGTRLTVL.

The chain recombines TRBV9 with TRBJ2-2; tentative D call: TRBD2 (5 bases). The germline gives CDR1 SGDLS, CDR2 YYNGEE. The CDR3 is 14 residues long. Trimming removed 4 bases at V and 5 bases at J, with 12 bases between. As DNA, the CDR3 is TGTGCCAGCAGCCCGAGGACGGGGACCGGGGAGCTGTTTTTT. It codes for CASSPRTGTGELFF.

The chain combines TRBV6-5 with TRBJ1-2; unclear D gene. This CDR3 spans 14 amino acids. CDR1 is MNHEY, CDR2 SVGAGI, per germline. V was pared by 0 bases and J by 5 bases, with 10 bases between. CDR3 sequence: CASSYSKAAYGYTF. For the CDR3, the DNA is TGTGCCAGCAGTTACTCGAAGGCAGCGTATGGCTACACCTTC.

The DNA for the CDR3 is TGTGCCACCAGCAGGGACAGGGGGACCACCGGGGAGCTGTTTTTT. This codes for CATSRDRGTTGELFF. The chain carries TRBV15 and TRBJ2-2; 10 bases line up with TRBD1. This CDR3 is 15 amino acids long. The J segment lost 4 bases and the V segment lost 3 bases, leaving 2 bases of the junction unmatched. Germline V gene lookup returns CDR1 LNHNV and CDR2 YYDKDF (reference sequence).

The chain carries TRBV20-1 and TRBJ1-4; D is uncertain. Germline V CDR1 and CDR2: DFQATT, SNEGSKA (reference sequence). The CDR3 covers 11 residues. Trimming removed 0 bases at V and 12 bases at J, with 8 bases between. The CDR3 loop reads CSARDYGELFF. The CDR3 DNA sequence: TGCAGTGCTAGAGATTACGGGGAACTGTTTTTT.

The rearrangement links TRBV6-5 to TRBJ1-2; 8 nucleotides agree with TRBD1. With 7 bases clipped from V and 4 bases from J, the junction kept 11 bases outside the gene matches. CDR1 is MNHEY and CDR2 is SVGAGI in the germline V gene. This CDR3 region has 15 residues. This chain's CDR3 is CASKWTGTQRYGYTF. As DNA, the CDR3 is TGTGCCAGCAAGTGGACAGGGACCCAACGCTATGGCTACACCTTC.

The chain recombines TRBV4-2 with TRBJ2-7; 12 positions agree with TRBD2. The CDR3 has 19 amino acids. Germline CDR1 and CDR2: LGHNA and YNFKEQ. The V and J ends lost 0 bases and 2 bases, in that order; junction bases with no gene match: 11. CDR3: CASSQEVTSGSSGAYEQYF. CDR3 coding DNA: TGTGCCAGCAGCCAAGAAGTGACTAGCGGGAGTTCGGGAGCCTACGAGCAGTACTTC.